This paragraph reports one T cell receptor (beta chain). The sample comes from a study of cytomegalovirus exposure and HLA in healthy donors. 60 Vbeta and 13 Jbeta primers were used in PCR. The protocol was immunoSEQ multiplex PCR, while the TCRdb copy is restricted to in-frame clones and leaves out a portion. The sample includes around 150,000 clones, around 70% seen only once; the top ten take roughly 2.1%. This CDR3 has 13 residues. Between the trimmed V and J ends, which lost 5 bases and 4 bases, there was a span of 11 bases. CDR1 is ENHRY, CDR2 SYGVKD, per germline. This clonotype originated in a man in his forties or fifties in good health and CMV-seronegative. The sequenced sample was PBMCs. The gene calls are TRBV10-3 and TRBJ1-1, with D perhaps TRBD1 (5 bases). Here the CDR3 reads CAISTGVRTEAFF. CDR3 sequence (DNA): TGTGCCATCAGTACAGGAGTGCGCACTGAAGCTTTCTTT.